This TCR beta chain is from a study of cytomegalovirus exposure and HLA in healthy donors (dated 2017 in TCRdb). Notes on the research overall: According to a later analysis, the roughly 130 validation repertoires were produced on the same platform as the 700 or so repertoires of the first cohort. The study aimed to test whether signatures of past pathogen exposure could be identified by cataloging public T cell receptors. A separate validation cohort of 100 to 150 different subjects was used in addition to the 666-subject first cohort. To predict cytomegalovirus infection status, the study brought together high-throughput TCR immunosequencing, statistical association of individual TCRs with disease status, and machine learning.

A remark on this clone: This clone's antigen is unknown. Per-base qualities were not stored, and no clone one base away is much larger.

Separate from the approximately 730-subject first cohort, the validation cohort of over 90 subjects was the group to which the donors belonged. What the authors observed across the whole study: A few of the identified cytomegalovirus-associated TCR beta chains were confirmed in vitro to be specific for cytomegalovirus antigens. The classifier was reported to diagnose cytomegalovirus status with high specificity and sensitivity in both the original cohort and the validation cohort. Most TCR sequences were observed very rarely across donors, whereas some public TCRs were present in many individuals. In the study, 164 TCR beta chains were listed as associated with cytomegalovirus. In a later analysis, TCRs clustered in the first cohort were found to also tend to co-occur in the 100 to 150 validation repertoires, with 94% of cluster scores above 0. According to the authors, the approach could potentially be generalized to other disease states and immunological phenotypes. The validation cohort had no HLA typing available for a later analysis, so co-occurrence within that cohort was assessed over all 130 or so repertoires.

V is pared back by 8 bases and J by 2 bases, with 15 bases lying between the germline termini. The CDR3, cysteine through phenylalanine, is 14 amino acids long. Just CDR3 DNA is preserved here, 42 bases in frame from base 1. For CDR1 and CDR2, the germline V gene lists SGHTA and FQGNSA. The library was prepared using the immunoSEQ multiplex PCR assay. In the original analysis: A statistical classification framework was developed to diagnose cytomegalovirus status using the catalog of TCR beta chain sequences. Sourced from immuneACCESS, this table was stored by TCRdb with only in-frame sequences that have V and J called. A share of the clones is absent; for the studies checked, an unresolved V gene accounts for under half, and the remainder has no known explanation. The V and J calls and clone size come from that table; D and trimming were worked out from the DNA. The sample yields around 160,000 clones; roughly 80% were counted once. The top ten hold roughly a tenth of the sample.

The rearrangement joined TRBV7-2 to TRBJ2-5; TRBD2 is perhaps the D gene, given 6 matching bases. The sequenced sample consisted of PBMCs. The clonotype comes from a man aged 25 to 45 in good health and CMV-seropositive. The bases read TGTGCCAGCCGCCCGCGGGGAGTTCAAGAGACCCAGTACTTC. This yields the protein CASRPRGVQETQYF.